These 17 T cell receptor beta chains came from one sample sequenced in a study of beta chain features in type 1 diabetes. Expressed TCRB transcripts were sequenced after all isolated RNA was converted to cDNA. Assay: immunoSEQ multiplex PCR; the TCRdb copy retains only in-frame clones and omits some. The sample includes about 340,000 clones, around 7.6% of them seen just once. The sample taken for sequencing was central memory CD4+ T cells from blood. The source is a woman aged 18-35 years in good health.

The chain has TRBV18 and TRBJ2-2, with D perhaps matching TRBD2 (6 bases). The ends were cut back, 4 bases at V and 7 bases at J, with 16 bases in the middle. The length of the CDR3 is 15 residues. The germline V gene has CDR1 KGHSH and CDR2 LQKENI. CDR3 DNA: TGTGCCAGCTCACTGAGACAGAAGGAGGGCGGGGAGCTGTTTTTT. This gives the protein CASSLRQKEGGELFF.

The rearrangement joins TRBV18 to TRBJ2-1, with 7 bases matching TRBD1. Germline V gene data show CDR1 as KGHSH and CDR2 as LQKENI. Trimming at V came to 4 bases and at J to 8 bases, leaving 5 bases not matched to a gene. CDR3 size: 13 residues. The CDR3 DNA follows: TGTGCCAGCTCACGACGACAGGGTGATGAGCAGTTCTTC. It translates to CASSRRQGDEQFF.

This clone was observed a handful of times. The V gene is TRBV27, the J gene TRBJ1-5, with a tentative D call TRBD1 (6 bases). Trimming removed 5 bases at V and 7 bases at J, with 12 bases between. This CDR3 region has 13 residues. CDR1 is MNHEY and CDR2 is SMNVEV in the germline V gene (reference sequence). In nucleotides, the CDR3 is TGTGCCAGCAGTCTAGGGGGAGAGCAGCCCCAGCATTTT. As protein: CASSLGGEQPQHF.

In its sample, this clone was seen many times. The CDR3 DNA sequence: TGTGCCAGCTCACGACAATCTGAAGCTTTCTTT. Translating gives CASSRQSEAFF. V is TRBV18 and J is TRBJ1-1, with D hard to call. V shed 4 bases and J shed 6 bases, with 6 bases lying between them. This CDR3 is 11 amino acids long. CDR1 is KGHSH and CDR2 is LQKENI in the germline V gene.

This clone has only a few counts. The rearrangement links TRBV6-1 to TRBJ2-4; TRBD1 aligns across 8 bases. With V trimmed by 2 bases and J by 0 bases, 9 bases remained unmatched. CDR3 length: 18 amino acids. The germline CDR1 and CDR2 sequences are MNHNS and SASEGT. CDR3 protein: CASSERAGGGLAKNIQYF. The CDR3 bases are TGTGCCAGCAGTGAAAGGGCAGGGGGCGGTCTAGCCAAAAACATTCAGTACTTC.

This clone was picked up a small number of times. The sample has other DNA sequences that encode this CDR3 too. This chain connects TRBV14 to TRBJ2-6; TRBD2 is a possible D gene (6 bases). CDR3 size: 17 residues. Trimming removed 1 base from V and 4 bases from J, with 14 bases in between. Germline assignment: CDR1 SGHDN and CDR2 FVKESK. The CDR3 DNA reads as TGTGCCAGCAGCCAAGGGCGGGGCTTGGACGGGGCCAACGTCCTGACTTTC. It yields the protein CASSQGRGLDGANVLTF.

This clone has just a few counts. The J gene is TRBJ1-2, the V gene TRBV7-9; D call uncertain. The germline CDR1 and CDR2 sequences are SEHNR and FQNEAQ (reference sequence). This CDR3 contains 15 residues. The V gene lost 5 bases and the J gene lost 0 bases, with 13 bases spanning the gap. CDR3 nucleotides: TGTGCCAGCAGCCCTTCTGCGGCGGCTAACTATGGCTACACCTTC. Protein sequence: CASSPSAAANYGYTF.

A few counts support this clone. The chain recombines TRBV7-9 with TRBJ2-1; D is ambiguous. Germline V gene data show CDR1 as SEHNR and CDR2 as FQNEAQ (reference sequence). CDR3 size: 12 residues. With 6 bases removed from V and 6 bases from J, the gap between germline ends came to 9 bases. CDR3 in amino acids: CASRLDLNEQFF. The CDR3 nucleotides are TGTGCCAGCAGATTGGACCTCAATGAGCAGTTCTTC.

This clone has just a few counts. This sequence joins TRBV28 and TRBJ1-2; D not resolved. Germline V gene sequence: CDR1 MDHEN, CDR2 SYDVKM. This CDR3 is built from 11 residues. V was clipped by 4 bases and J by 9 bases, with 9 bases between them. In nucleotides, the CDR3 is TGTGCCAGCAGTTCCCCCGGTAGCTACACCTTC. It translates to CASSSPGSYTF.

CDR3 in amino acids: CASSGRTKLYGYTF. The CDR3 coding sequence is TGTGCCAGTAGTGGCCGGACGAAGCTCTATGGCTACACCTTC. The J gene is TRBJ1-2, the V gene TRBV19; no clear D gene. Trimming shortened V by 5 bases and J by 4 bases, and 14 bases separated the two germline ends. Germline loops: CDR1 LNHDA, CDR2 SQIVND (reference sequence). CDR3 size: 14 residues.

This clone was observed a few times. The chain couples TRBV28 to TRBJ2-7; 12 bases are shared with TRBD2. The trim removed 8 bases at V and 5 bases at J, leaving 7 bases unmatched. Germline V gene lookup returns CDR1 MDHEN and CDR2 SYDVKM. CDR3 length: 14 residues. CDR3 nucleotides: TGTGCCAGCGGCCCTAGCGGGAGGGCCAACGAGCAGTACTTC. Its translation is CASGPSGRANEQYF. The variable domain in full, completed from reference TRBV28 and TRBJ2-7, reads DVKVTQSSRYLVKRTGEKVFLECVQDMDHENMFWYRQDPGLGLRLIYFSYDVKMKEKGDIPEGYSVSREKKERFSLILESASTNQTSMYLCASGPSGRANEQYFGPGTRLTVT.

This clone was detected ten times or more. The chain couples TRBV10-3 to TRBJ2-1; D is ambiguous. Trimming pared 4 bases from V and 0 bases from J, leaving 10 bases between. Per germline, CDR1 ENHRY and CDR2 SYGVKD. CDR3 length equals 15 residues. The CDR3 region is CAISGWGSSYNEQFF. CDR3 DNA: TGTGCCATCAGTGGGTGGGGAAGCTCCTACAATGAGCAGTTCTTC.

J is TRBJ2-5 and V is TRBV4-2; D gene uncertain. Trimming left V 4 bases short and J 1 base short, with 7 bases between. The CDR3 spans 13 residues. Germline CDR1 and CDR2: LGHNA and YNFKEQ. The chain's CDR3 is CASSRSSQETQYF. For the CDR3, the DNA is TGTGCCAGCAGCCGGAGCTCCCAAGAGACCCAGTACTTC.

This clone has just a few counts. The rearrangement uses TRBV10-3 and TRBJ2-3, with 7 nucleotides matching TRBD2. Per germline, CDR1 ENHRY and CDR2 SYGVKD. The junction had 3 bases not matched to a gene; V was cut back by 0 bases and J by 0 bases. The CDR3 loop spans 16 amino acids. The CDR3 nucleotides read TGTGCCATCAGTGAGTCCCCTAGCGGAAGCACAGATACGCAGTATTTT. Its translation: CAISESPSGSTDTQYF.

This clone has at least ten counts. The rearrangement links TRBV25-1 to TRBJ2-1; D may match TRBD1 or TRBD2 (5 bases each). Germline V gene sequence: CDR1 MGHDK, CDR2 SYGVNS. The germline V and J ends were trimmed by 1 base and 7 bases, with 17 bases remaining between them. CDR3 length equals 16 residues. The CDR3 bases are TGTGCCAGCAGTGAATCGCGACTACCCCAGGGAAATGAGCAGTTCTTC. This encodes CASSESRLPQGNEQFF.

The rearrangement joins TRBV29-1 to TRBJ2-5, with D tentatively TRBD2 (6 bases). V gave up 4 bases and J gave up 5 bases, with 17 bases separating them. Germline V CDR1 and CDR2: SQVTM, ANQGSEA. The CDR3 loop spans 14 amino acids. CDR3 bases: TGCAGCGTTGTCGACGGGAGTGCATGGGAGACCCAGTACTTC. It codes for CSVVDGSAWETQYF.

At least ten counts were recorded for this clone. This chain uses TRBV7-2 with TRBJ2-5; TRBD2 aligns across 8 bases. The length of the CDR3 is 15 residues. Germline CDR1 and CDR2: SGHTA and FQGNSA. Trimming at V came to 5 bases and at J to 2 bases, leaving 7 bases not matched to a gene. CDR3 nucleotide sequence: TGTGCCAGCAGCCCCCGTATAGCGGGGCAAGAGACCCAGTACTTC. Translating gives CASSPRIAGQETQYF.